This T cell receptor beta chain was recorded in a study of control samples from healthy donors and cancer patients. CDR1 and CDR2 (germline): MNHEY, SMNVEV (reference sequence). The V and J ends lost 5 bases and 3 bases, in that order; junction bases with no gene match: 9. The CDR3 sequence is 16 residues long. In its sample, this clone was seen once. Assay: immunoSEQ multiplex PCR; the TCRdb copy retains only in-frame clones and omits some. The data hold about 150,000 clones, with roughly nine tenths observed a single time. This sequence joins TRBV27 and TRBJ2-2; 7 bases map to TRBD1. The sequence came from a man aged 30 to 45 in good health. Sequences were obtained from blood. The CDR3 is CASSPPQGRYTGELFF. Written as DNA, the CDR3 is TGTGCCAGCAGTCCCCCACAGGGGCGGTACACCGGGGAGCTGTTTTTT.